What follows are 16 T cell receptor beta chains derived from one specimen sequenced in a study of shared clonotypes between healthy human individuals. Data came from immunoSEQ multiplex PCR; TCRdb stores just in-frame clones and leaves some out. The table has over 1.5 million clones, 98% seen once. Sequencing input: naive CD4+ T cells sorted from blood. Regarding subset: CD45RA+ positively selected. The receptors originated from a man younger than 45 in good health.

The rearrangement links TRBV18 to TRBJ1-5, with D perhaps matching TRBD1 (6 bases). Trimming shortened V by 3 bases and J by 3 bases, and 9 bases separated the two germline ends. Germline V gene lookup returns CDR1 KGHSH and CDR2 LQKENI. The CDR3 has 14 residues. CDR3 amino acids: CASSPVGANQPQHF. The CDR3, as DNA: TGTGCCAGCTCACCGGTGGGGGCCAATCAGCCCCAGCATTTT. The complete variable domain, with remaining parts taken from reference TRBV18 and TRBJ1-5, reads NAGVMQNPRHLVRRRGQEARLRCSPMKGHSHVYWYRQLPEEGLKFMVYLQKENIIDESGMPKERFSAEFPKEGPSILRIQQVVRGDSAAYFCASSPVGANQPQHFGDGTRLSIL.

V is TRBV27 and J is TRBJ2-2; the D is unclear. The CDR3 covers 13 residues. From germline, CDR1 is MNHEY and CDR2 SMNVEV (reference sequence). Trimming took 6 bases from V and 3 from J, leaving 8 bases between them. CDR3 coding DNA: TGTGCCAGCAGAACCGGTTACACCGGGGAGCTGTTTTTT. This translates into CASRTGYTGELFF.

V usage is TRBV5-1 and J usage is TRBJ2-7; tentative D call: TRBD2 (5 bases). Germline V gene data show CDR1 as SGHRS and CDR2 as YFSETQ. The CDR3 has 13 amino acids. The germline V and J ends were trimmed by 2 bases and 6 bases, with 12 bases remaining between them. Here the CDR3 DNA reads TGCGCCAGCAGCTTAGGAGGAGGTCCCGAGCAGTACTTC. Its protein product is CASSLGGGPEQYF.

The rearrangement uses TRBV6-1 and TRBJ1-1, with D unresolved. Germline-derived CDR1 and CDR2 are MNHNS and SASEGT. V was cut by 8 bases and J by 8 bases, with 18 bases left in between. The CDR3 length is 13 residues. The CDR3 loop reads CASFPAIAREAFF. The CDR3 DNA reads TGTGCCAGCTTTCCCGCCATCGCTAGGGAAGCTTTCTTT.

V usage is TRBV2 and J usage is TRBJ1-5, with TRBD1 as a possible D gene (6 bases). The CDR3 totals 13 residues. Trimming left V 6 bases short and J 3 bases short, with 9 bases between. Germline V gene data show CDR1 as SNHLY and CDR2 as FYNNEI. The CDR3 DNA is TGTGCCAGCAGGAGACAGGACAATCAGCCCCAGCATTTT. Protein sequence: CASRRQDNQPQHF.

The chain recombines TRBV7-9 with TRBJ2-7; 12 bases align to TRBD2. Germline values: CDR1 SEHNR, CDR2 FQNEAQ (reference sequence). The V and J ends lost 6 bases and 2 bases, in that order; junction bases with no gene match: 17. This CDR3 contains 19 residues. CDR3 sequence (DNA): TGTGCCAGCAGTTCCCCGGGACTAGCGGGCAGCATGTGGACCTACGAGCAGTACTTC. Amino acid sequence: CASSSPGLAGSMWTYEQYF.

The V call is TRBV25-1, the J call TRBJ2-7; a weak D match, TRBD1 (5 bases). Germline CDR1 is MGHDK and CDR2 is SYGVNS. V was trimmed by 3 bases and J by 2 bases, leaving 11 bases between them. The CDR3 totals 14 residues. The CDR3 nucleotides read TGTGCCAGCAGTGATCCGACAGCACCCTACGAGCAGTACTTC. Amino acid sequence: CASSDPTAPYEQYF.

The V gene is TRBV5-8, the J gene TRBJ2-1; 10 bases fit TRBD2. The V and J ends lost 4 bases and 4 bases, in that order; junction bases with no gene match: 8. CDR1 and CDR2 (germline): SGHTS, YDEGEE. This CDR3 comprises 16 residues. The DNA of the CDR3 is TGTGCCAGCAGCACCCCGGGACTAGCGCATTACAATGAGCAGTTCTTC. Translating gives CASSTPGLAHYNEQFF. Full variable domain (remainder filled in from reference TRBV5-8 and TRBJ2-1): EAGVTQSPTHLIKTRGQQATLRCSPISGHTSVYWYQQALGLGLQFLLWYDEGEERNRGNFPPRFSGRQFPNYSSELNVNALELEDSALYLCASSTPGLAHYNEQFFGPGTRLTVL.

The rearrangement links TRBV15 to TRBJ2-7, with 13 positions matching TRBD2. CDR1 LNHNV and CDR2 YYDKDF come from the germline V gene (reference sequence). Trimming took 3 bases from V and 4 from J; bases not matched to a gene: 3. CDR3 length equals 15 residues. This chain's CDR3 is CATSRETSGRYEQYF. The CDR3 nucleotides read TGTGCCACCAGCAGGGAGACTAGCGGGAGGTACGAGCAGTACTTC. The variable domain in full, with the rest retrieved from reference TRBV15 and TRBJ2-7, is DAMVIQNPRYQVTQFGKPVTLSCSQTLNHNVMYWYQQKSSQAPKLLFHYYDKDFNNEADTPDNFQSRRPNTSFCFLDIRSPGLGDTAMYLCATSRETSGRYEQYFGPGTRLTVT.

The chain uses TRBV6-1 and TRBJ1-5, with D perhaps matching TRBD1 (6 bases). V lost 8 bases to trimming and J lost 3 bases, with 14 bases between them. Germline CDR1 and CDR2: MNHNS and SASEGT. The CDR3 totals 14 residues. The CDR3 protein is CASQDRNHNQPQHF. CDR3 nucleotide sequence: TGTGCCAGCCAGGACAGAAATCACAATCAGCCCCAGCATTTT.

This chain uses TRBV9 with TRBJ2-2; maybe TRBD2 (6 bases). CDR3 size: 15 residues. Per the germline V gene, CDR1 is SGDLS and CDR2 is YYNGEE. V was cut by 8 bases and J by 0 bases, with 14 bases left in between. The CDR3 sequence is CASHRDSANTGELFF. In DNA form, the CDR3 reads TGTGCCAGTCATCGGGACTCCGCGAACACCGGGGAGCTGTTTTTT.

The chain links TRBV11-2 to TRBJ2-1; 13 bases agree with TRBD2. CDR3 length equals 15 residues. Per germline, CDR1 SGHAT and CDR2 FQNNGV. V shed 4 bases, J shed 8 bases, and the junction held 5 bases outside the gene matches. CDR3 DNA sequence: TGTGCCAGCAGCTCCAGACTAGCGGGAGGCCATGAGCAGTTCTTC. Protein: CASSSRLAGGHEQFF.

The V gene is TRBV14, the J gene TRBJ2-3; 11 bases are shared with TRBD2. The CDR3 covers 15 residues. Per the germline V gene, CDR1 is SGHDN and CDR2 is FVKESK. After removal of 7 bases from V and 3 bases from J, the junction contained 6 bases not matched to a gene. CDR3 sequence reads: CASNLAGGGTDTQYF. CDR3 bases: TGTGCCAGCAACCTAGCGGGAGGAGGAACAGATACGCAGTATTTT.

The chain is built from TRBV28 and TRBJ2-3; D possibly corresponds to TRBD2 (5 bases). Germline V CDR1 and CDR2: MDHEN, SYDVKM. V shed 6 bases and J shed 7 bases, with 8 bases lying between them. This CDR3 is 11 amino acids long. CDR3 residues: CASSRTYTQYF. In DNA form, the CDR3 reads TGTGCCAGCAGCCGGACTTATACGCAGTATTTT.

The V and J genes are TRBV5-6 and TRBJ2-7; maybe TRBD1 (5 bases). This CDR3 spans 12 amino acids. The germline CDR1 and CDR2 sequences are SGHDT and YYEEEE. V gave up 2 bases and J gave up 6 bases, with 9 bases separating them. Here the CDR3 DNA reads TGTGCCAGCAGCTTACAGGTAGGCGAGCAGTACTTC. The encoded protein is CASSLQVGEQYF.

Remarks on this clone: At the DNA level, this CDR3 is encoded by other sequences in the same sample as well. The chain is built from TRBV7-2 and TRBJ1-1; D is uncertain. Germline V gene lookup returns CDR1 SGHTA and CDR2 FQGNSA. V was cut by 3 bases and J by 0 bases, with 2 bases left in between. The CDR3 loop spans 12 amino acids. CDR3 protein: CASSFLNTEAFF. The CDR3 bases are TGTGCCAGCAGCTTCCTGAACACTGAAGCTTTCTTT.